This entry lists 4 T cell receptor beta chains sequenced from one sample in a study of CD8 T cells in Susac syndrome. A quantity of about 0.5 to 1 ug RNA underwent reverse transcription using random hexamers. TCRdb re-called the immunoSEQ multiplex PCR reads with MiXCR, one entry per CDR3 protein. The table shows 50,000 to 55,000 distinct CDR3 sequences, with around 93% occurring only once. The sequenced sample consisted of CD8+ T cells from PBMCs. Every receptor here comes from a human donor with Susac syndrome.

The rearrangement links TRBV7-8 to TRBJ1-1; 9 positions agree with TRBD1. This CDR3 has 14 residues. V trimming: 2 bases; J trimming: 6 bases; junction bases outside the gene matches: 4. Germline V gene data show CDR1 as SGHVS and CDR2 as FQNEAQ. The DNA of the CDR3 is TGTGCCAGCAGCTTACGGACAGGGGTCCCTGAAGCTTTCTTT. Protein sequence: CASSLRTGVPEAFF.

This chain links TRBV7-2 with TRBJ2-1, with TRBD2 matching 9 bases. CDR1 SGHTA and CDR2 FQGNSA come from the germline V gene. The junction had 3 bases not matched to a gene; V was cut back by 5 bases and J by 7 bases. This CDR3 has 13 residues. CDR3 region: CASSSSGGNEQFF. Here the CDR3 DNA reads TGTGCCAGCAGCAGCAGCGGGGGGAATGAGCAGTTCTTC.

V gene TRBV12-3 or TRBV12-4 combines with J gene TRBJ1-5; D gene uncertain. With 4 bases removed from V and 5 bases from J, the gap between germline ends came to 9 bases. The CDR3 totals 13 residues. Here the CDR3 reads CASSSAAYQPQHF. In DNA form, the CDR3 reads TGTGCCAGCAGTTCGGCAGCCTATCAGCCCCAGCATTTT.

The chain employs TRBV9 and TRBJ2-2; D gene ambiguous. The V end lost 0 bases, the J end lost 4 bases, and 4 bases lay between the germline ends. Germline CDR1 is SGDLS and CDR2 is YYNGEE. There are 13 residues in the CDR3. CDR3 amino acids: CASSVGGTGELFF. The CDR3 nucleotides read TGTGCCAGCAGCGTAGGGGGCACCGGGGAGCTGTTTTTT. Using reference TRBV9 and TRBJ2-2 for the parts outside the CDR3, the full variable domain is DSGVTQTPKHLITATGQRVTLRCSPRSGDLSVYWYQQSLDQGLQFLIQYYNGEERAKGNILERFSAQQFPDLHSELNLSSLELGDSALYFCASSVGGTGELFFGEGSRLTVL.